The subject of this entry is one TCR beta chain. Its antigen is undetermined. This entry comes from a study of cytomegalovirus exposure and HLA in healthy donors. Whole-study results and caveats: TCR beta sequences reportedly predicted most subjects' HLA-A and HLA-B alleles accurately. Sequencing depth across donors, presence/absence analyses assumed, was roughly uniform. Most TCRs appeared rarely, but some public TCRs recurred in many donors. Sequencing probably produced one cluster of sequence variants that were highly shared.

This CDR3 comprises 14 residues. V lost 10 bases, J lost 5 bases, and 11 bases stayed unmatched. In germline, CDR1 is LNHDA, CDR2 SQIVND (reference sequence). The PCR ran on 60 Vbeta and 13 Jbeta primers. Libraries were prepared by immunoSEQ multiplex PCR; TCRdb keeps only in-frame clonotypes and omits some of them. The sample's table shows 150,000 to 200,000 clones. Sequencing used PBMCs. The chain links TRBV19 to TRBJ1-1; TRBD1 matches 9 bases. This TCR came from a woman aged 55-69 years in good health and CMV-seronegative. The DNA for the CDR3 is TGTGCCACCACGCCTAACAGGGGGCGGACTGAAGCTTTCTTT. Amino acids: CATTPNRGRTEAFF.